These 15 T cell receptor beta chains were all obtained from the same sample, sequenced in a study of cytomegalovirus exposure and HLA in healthy donors. The PCR made use of 60 Vbeta and 13 Jbeta primers. The protocol was immunoSEQ multiplex PCR, while the TCRdb copy is restricted to in-frame clones and leaves out a portion. Found here are some 120,000 clones, about 73% of them singletons; the top ten hold around 2.1%. Material: PBMCs. The source of these receptors is a woman in her 40s in good health and CMV-seropositive.

This rearrangement joins TRBV19 to TRBJ1-4, with D possibly TRBD1 on 5 matching bases. The CDR3 extends over 16 amino acids. V lost 4 bases and J lost 0, with 12 bases in between. Germline CDR1 reads LNHDA; CDR2 reads SQIVND (reference sequence). DNA of the CDR3: TGTGCCAGTAGTACCTATGGGGCCGCAACTAATGAAAAACTGTTTTTT. Amino acids: CASSTYGAATNEKLFF. Variable domain in full (rest from reference TRBV19 and TRBJ1-4): DGGITQSPKYLFRKEGQNVTLSCEQNLNHDAMYWYRQDPGQGLRLIYYSQIVNDFQKGDIAEGYSVSREKKESFPLTVTSAQKNPTAFYLCASSTYGAATNEKLFFGSGTQLSVL.

J is TRBJ1-5 and V is TRBV7-2; TRBD1 agrees at 11 bases. The trim removed 2 bases at V and 6 bases at J, leaving 9 bases unmatched. In germline, CDR1 is SGHTA, CDR2 FQGNSA. The CDR3 has 17 residues. As DNA, the CDR3 is TGTGCCAGCAGCTTAAACTCAGGACAGGGGGCAAGTCAGCCCCAGCATTTT. This codes for CASSLNSGQGASQPQHF.

The rearrangement links TRBV7-3 to TRBJ2-3, with TRBD1 identical over 9 bases. Looked up from germline, CDR1 is SGHTA and CDR2 is FQGTGA. V dropped 0 bases and J dropped 0; count of bases not matched to a gene: 7. The CDR3 runs 18 residues. CDR3 sequence reads: CASSLTAVGTGSTDTQYF. The CDR3 DNA reads as TGTGCCAGCAGCTTAACGGCGGTTGGGACAGGGAGCACAGATACGCAGTATTTT.

V gene TRBV23-1 combines with J gene TRBJ2-7; the match to TRBD1 covers 8 bases. TRBV23-1 is an ORF for which the function is uncertain. The CDR3 length is 15 residues. Trimming took 7 bases from V and 0 from J; bases not matched to a gene: 8. This CDR3 reads CASNTSTGDSYEQYF. The CDR3 region has the DNA TGCGCCAGCAACACCTCGACAGGGGACTCCTACGAGCAGTACTTC.

J is TRBJ2-1 and V is TRBV29-1; a possible D gene is TRBD2 (7 bases). Germline-derived CDR1 and CDR2 are SQVTM and ANQGSEA. The CDR3 has 11 residues. The V end was cut by 6 bases, the J end by 10 bases, with 13 bases between. DNA for the CDR3: TGCAGCGTGGCGGGGGCTGGGGAGCAGTTCTTC. Translating gives CSVAGAGEQFF.

V gene TRBV4-3 combines with J gene TRBJ1-2; D ambiguous. The CDR3 is made up of 16 amino acids. With 5 bases removed from V and 5 bases from J, the gap between germline ends came to 21 bases. The germline V gene encodes CDR1 LGHNA and CDR2 YSLEER. In nucleotides, the CDR3 is TGCGCCAGCAGCTACGGATTTCAGGATTCATCATATGGCTACACCTTC. Its translation is CASSYGFQDSSYGYTF.

The chain couples TRBV27 to TRBJ1-1, with D possibly TRBD1 on 6 matching bases. Germline V gene sequence: CDR1 MNHEY, CDR2 SMNVEV (reference sequence). V lost 3 bases, J lost 1 base, and 12 bases lay in between. The CDR3 covers 15 residues. The DNA for the CDR3 is TGTGCCAGCAGTTTCACATGGACAGCGAACACTGAAGCTTTCTTT. It translates to CASSFTWTANTEAFF.

The chain links TRBV7-6 to TRBJ1-2; the match to TRBD1 covers 12 bases. Germline CDR1 reads SGHVS; CDR2 reads FNYEAQ. The CDR3 spans 16 residues. V shed 6 bases, J shed 8 bases, and the junction held 13 bases outside the gene matches. CDR3 bases: TGTGCCAGCAGTTTATCACCGGGACAGGGGGCGCAGGGCTACACCTTC. Protein sequence: CASSLSPGQGAQGYTF.

The sample holds a few counts of this clone. The rearrangement uses TRBV6-1 and TRBJ1-5, with 7 bases that match TRBD1. The CDR3 loop spans 15 amino acids. CDR1 is MNHNS and CDR2 is SASEGT in the germline V gene. Trimming removed 4 bases from V and 4 bases from J; junction bases left unmatched: 7. The CDR3 region has the DNA TGTGCCAGCAGTGTGGGGACAGAAAGAAATCAGCCCCAGCATTTT. Translation gives CASSVGTERNQPQHF.

The V call is TRBV4-2, the J call TRBJ1-6; D is undetermined. Trimming took off 2 bases at V and 10 bases at J, with 15 bases between the two ends. Germline V gene lookup returns CDR1 LGHNA and CDR2 YNFKEQ. This CDR3 has 15 amino acids. The CDR3 coding sequence is TGTGCCAGCAGCCAATCCGGGGAACGGACCTCACCCCTCCACTTT. Translating gives CASSQSGERTSPLHF.

The rearrangement joins TRBV18 to TRBJ1-5; 8 nucleotides align to TRBD1. Germline V gene lookup returns CDR1 KGHSH and CDR2 LQKENI. J was trimmed by 4 bases and V by 4 bases; bases with no gene match: 3. The CDR3 contains 14 residues. The CDR3 bases are TGTGCCAGCTCACGGGGACAGGCTAATCAGCCCCAGCATTTT. Translation: CASSRGQANQPQHF.

V gene TRBV28 combines with J gene TRBJ1-1; D gene uncertain. Germline CDR1 and CDR2: MDHEN and SYDVKM. Trimming removed 5 bases at V and 2 bases at J, with 9 bases between. This CDR3 has 13 amino acids. The CDR3 DNA reads as TGTGCCAGCAGTCCAGCGGATAACACTGAAGCTTTCTTT. Its protein product is CASSPADNTEAFF.

On this clone itself: In the same sample, other DNA sequences code for this CDR3. The chain carries TRBV6-1 and TRBJ1-1; D remains ambiguous. The CDR3 runs 14 residues. Trimming removed 3 bases at V and 3 bases at J, with 11 bases between. The germline CDR1 and CDR2 sequences are MNHNS and SASEGT. The CDR3 nucleotides are TGTGCCAGCAGTGAGGATGGCAGGTACACTGAAGCTTTCTTT. It yields the protein CASSEDGRYTEAFF.

The CDR3 DNA reads as TGTGCCAGTAGCCCGGGACAATGGGGCACTGAAGCTTTCTTT. The encoded protein is CASSPGQWGTEAFF. The chain combines TRBV19 with TRBJ1-1, with D possibly matching TRBD1 (6 bases). V dropped 6 bases and J dropped 4 bases, with 15 bases sitting between them. The V gene's germline CDR1 is LNHDA and CDR2 SQIVND (reference sequence). This CDR3 spans 14 amino acids.

The chain is built from TRBV7-8 and TRBJ2-7, with a tentative D call TRBD2 (7 bases). This CDR3 is built from 15 residues. Germline values: CDR1 SGHVS, CDR2 FQNEAQ. Trimming took 3 bases from V and 3 from J, leaving 15 bases between them. CDR3 coding DNA: TGTGCCAGCAGCTTTCCGGGGGCGGGGGACTACGAGCAGTACTTC. Encoded protein: CASSFPGAGDYEQYF. The full variable domain, with the rest looked up from reference TRBV7-8 and TRBJ2-7, is GAGVSQSPRYKVAKRGQDVALRCDPISGHVSLFWYQQALGQGPEFLTYFQNEAQLDKSGLPSDRFFAERPEGSVSTLKIQRTQQEDSAVYLCASSFPGAGDYEQYFGPGTRLTVT.